This T cell receptor beta chain was found in a study of OX40 agonist ivuxolimab in advanced cancers. In the case of this clone: No antigen is known for it.

This CDR3 has 13 residues. Germline V gives CDR1 SEHNR, CDR2 FQNEAQ (reference sequence). The V end was cut by 5 bases, the J end by 8 bases, with 15 bases between. Generated by immunoSEQ multiplex PCR, the TCRdb table keeps only in-frame clones and is missing some. The sample contains around 80,000 clones, about 81% of which appear only once. Study-level points and caveats: Expanded clones belonging to CD8+ T cells outnumbered, on average, those of CD4+.

This rearrangement joins TRBV7-9 to TRBJ1-1; D not certain. The input for sequencing was CD4+ or CD8+ T cells sorted from blood, taken in a trial of the OX40 agonist ivuxolimab. This receptor was identified in an adult with an advanced solid tumor such as melanoma, head and neck, liver or kidney cancer. CDR3 in amino acids: CASSREGQREAFF. The DNA of the CDR3 is TGTGCCAGCAGCCGTGAAGGTCAAAGAGAAGCTTTCTTT.